This T cell receptor (beta chain) was sequenced during a study of cytomegalovirus exposure and HLA in healthy donors. Study outcomes and limitations: Cytomegalovirus association was listed for about 180 TCR beta chains.

V lost 2 bases, J lost 10 bases, and 18 bases lay in between. CDR3 size: 14 residues. Comment on this clone: Its target is unknown.

The primer mix had 60 Vbeta and 13 Jbeta primers. Per the original data handling: Later work found 65 million to 85 million unique TCR beta chains, with about 10 million shared. Repertoires were generated with immunoSEQ multiplex PCR, while TCRdb's copy carries only in-frame clones and drops some. The V and J calls and clone size were taken over from that table, and D and trimming were inferred from the DNA. In the table there are hundreds of thousands of clones, approximately 90% of which are singletons. V is TRBV5-3 and J is TRBJ1-2, with a weak D call TRBD1 (5 bases). TRBV5-3 falls under the ORF class, with uncertain function. This sequence was found in a woman aged 18-29 years in good health and CMV-seronegative. Material: PBMCs. This chain's CDR3 is CARSFLAGRIDYTF. CDR3 coding DNA: TGTGCCAGAAGCTTCTTAGCGGGGCGCATAGACTACACCTTC.